Each of the 3 T cell receptor beta chains below was sequenced from the same sample in a study of cytomegalovirus exposure and HLA in healthy donors. Primers included in the PCR were 60 Vbeta and 13 Jbeta primers. Clones were sequenced by immunoSEQ multiplex PCR, and TCRdb holds only the in-frame ones, with some missing. The sample consists of about 200,000 clones, 75% to 80% of them appearing once. The sample consisted of PBMCs. These TCRs come from a male donor in good health and CMV-seronegative.

The CDR3 DNA reads TGCGCCAGCAGGGCATGGGGCGGGAGTACTACCTCCACAGATACGCAGTATTTT. The encoded protein is CASRAWGGSTTSTDTQYF. This chain connects TRBV5-1 to TRBJ2-3, with TRBD2 identical over 7 bases. CDR3 length equals 18 residues. Germline CDR1 is SGHRS and CDR2 is YFSETQ. With 5 bases clipped from V and 2 bases from J, the junction kept 17 bases outside the gene matches.

The gene calls are TRBV27 and TRBJ2-1; TRBD1 agrees at 7 bases. Trimming took 2 bases from V and 4 from J; bases not matched to a gene: 5. The CDR3 is 15 residues long. Germline V CDR1 and CDR2: MNHEY, SMNVEV (reference sequence). CDR3 DNA sequence: TGTGCCAGCAGTTTAACGGGACAGAAATACAATGAGCAGTTCTTC. Translating it yields CASSLTGQKYNEQFF.

The rearrangement uses TRBV5-1 and TRBJ2-1, with a possible D match to TRBD1 (5 bases). CDR1 and CDR2 from the germline V gene are SGHRS and YFSETQ. The CDR3 covers 15 residues. Trimming pared 0 bases from V and 0 bases from J, leaving 7 bases between. The CDR3 sequence is CASSLGQTSYNEQFF. In nucleotides, the CDR3 is TGCGCCAGCAGCTTGGGACAGACCTCCTACAATGAGCAGTTCTTC.